The TCR beta chain described here comes from a study of PD-1 blockade in classical Hodgkin lymphoma. Study-wide results and limits: The drivers behind the repertoire differences, possibly disease activity or prior therapy, remain undefined. Before treatment, complete responders showed about the same diversity as newly diagnosed patients.

In its sample, this clone was seen once. Its target is not known. TCRdb's table, derived via immunoSEQ multiplex PCR, lists solely in-frame clones and lacks some. The table includes under 130,000 clones, roughly nine tenths detected once. Time point of the sample: cycle 4 day 1 (C4D1), after around six weeks of nivolumab. Every patient experienced relapse after autologous stem cell transplantation, and brentuximab vedotin exposure varied. Germline CDR1 reads WNHNN; CDR2 reads SYGVQD (reference sequence). The CDR3 runs to 15 residues. V was pared by 0 bases and J by 6 bases, with 7 bases of the junction left unmatched.

The receptor was derived from a human donor with classical Hodgkin lymphoma. The chain is built from TRBV10-1 and TRBJ1-2; 7 bases match TRBD1. This sample comprised peripheral blood mononuclear cells (PBMCs), obtained before the fourth cycle of nivolumab. The CDR3 protein is CASSESGGTANGYTF. CDR3 in DNA: TGCGCCAGCAGTGAGTCGGGGGGGACAGCTAATGGCTACACCTTC.